This T cell receptor beta chain was retrieved from a study of OX40 agonist ivuxolimab in advanced cancers. Study overall: Patients received the agonistic anti-OX40 (CD134) antibody ivuxolimab.

Trimming stripped 5 bases from V and 5 bases from J, with 9 bases between. Germline V CDR1 and CDR2: SGHTA, FQGNSA. This CDR3 region has 12 residues. Clones were read by immunoSEQ multiplex PCR, and TCRdb kept only the in-frame ones, dropping some. Found here are 55,000 to 75,000 clones, around 82% of them singletons; the top ten hold around 8.2%. The starting material was CD4+ or CD8+ T cells sorted from blood, obtained in a trial of the OX40 agonist ivuxolimab. The chain links TRBV7-2 to TRBJ2-5, with D possibly being TRBD2 (5 bases). The receptor comes from an adult with an advanced solid tumor such as melanoma, head and neck, liver or kidney cancer. The chain's CDR3 is CASSATRETQYF. The CDR3 DNA sequence: TGTGCCAGCAGCGCTACTAGGGAGACCCAGTACTTC.